This T cell receptor (beta chain) was documented in a study of STAT5B mutations in CD4+ large granular lymphocyte leukemia. In germline, CDR1 is MNHNY, CDR2 SVGAGI (reference sequence). The length of the CDR3 is 13 residues. Between the trimmed V and J ends, which lost 0 bases and 3 bases, there was a span of 5 bases. Sequencing was performed with immunoSEQ multiplex PCR; in TCRdb, only in-frame clones are kept and a portion is missing. The sample lists under 40,000 clones; 76% were seen once. V usage is TRBV6-6 and J usage is TRBJ1-1; unclear D gene. The source is a human donor in good health. Sequencing was performed on CD4+ T cells from blood buffy coats. The CDR3 nucleotides read TGTGCCAGCAGTTACTCTGTGGACACTGAAGCTTTCTTT. Translating gives CASSYSVDTEAFF.